Included here is one T cell receptor beta chain sequence, with context. The antigen remains unidentified. In chemo-refractory metastatic non-small-cell lung cancer, patients got ipilimumab CTLA-4 blockade together with focal radiation. The data originate from a study of radiotherapy plus CTLA-4 blockade in lung cancer. Background on the study: Objective response rate was more than 15%; disease control rate, 31%.

Study results and caveats: Strongest reported response predictors: early blood clone changes and post-radiation interferon-beta. Radiotherapy plus ipilimumab was followed by expansion in blood of tumor-derived TCR clones.

Here immunoSEQ multiplex PCR was the method, and the copy in TCRdb shows in-frame clones only, minus some. The top ten hold 3.2% of the sample, which has tens of thousands of clones, around 71% seen once. The starting material was peripheral blood, obtained from a patient treated with radiotherapy plus ipilimumab. The sequence came from a human donor with non-small cell lung cancer whose response to radiotherapy plus ipilimumab could not be evaluated.

The CDR3 sequence: CASSLTGGPNTGELFF. The CDR3, as DNA: TGCGCCAGCAGCCTTACAGGGGGCCCGAACACCGGGGAGCTGTTTTTT. This chain links TRBV4-1 with TRBJ2-2, with 9 bases matching TRBD1. The germline CDR1 and CDR2 sequences are MGHRA and YSYEKL. V shed 4 bases, J shed 0 bases, and the junction held 3 bases outside the gene matches. This CDR3 is 16 amino acids long.